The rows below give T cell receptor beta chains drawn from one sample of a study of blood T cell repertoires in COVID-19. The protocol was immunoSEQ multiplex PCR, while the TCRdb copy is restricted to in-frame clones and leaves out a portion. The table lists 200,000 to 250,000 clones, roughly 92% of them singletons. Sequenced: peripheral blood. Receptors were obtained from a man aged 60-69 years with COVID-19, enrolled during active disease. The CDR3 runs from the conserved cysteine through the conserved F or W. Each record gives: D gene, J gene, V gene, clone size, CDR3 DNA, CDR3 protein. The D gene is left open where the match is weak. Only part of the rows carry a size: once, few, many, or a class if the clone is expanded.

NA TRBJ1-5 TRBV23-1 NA TGCGCCAGCAGTCTACAGGCTTACGTCCTAAGGGACTATAGCAATCAGCCCCAGCATTTT CASSLQAYVLRDYSNQPQHF
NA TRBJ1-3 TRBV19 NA TGTGCCAGTAGCCTCGCGGAGGGGAAGTGGGCTGGAAACACCATATATTTT CASSLAEGKWAGNTIYF
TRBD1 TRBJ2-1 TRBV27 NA TGTGCCAGCAGTTTCGATCAGGGGGCTCGTGGAAATGAGCAGTTCTTC CASSFDQGARGNEQFF
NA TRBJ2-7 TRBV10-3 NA TGTGCCATCAGGAGACAGGGAGGCGAGCAGTACTTC CAIRRQGGEQYF
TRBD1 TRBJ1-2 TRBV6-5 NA TGTGCCAGCAAACAGGGGGCTGGTGGCTACACCTTC CASKQGAGGYTF
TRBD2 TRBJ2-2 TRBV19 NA TGTGCCAGTTGGGCCGGGACTAGCGGGAGGACCGGGGAGCTGTTTTTT CASWAGTSGRTGELFF
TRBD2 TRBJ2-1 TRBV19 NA TGTGCCAGTAGTATTGGGACTAGCGCCGATGAGCAGTTCTTC CASSIGTSADEQFF
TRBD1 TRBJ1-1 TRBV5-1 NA TGCGCCAGCAGCCTGAAGACAGGGGGCCGTGAAGCTTTCTTT CASSLKTGGREAFF
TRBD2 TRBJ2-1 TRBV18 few TGTGCCAGCTCACCCGCAGGCCTGACTAGCGGATACAATGAGCAGTTCTTC CASSPAGLTSGYNEQFF
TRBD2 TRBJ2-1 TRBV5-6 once TGTGCCAGCAGCGCCCGGACTAGCGGGGGGCGGGGGGAGCAGTTCTTC CASSARTSGGRGEQFF
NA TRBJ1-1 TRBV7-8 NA TGTGCCAGCAGGGGGACACGGAACACTGAAGCTTTCTTT CASRGTRNTEAFF
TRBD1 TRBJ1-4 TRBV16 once TGTGCCAGCAGCCCCACCCCGGGACAGGGAAACGAAAAACTGTTTTTT CASSPTPGQGNEKLFF
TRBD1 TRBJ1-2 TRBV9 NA TGTGCCAGCAGCGTGGTCTCAGGGGGCGCGGGGAGCAGCTACACCTTC CASSVVSGGAGSSYTF
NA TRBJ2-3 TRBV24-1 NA TGTGCCACCAGTGACGCGACCGGGACTAGCACAGATACGCAGTATTTT CATSDATGTSTDTQYF
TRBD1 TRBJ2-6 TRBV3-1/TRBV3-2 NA TGTGCCAGCAGTCCGGGACAGGGATTCTCTGGGGCCAACGTCCTGACTTTC CASSPGQGFSGANVLTF
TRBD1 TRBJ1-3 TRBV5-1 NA TGCGCCAGCAGCTTGGAAGGGACAGGGACGGGAAACACCATATATTTT CASSLEGTGTGNTIYF
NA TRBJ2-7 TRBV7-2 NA TGTGCCAGCAGCTTAGCCCCCGTGAGCGGGGAGCAGTACTTC CASSLAPVSGEQYF
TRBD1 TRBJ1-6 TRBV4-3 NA TGCGCCAGCAGCCAATACCGGGACAGGGTTTCACCCCTCCACTTT CASSQYRDRVSPLHF
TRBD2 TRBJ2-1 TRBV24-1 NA TGTGCCACCAGTGCGACTAGCGGGAGGCCTTCCTACAATGAGCAGTTCTTC CATSATSGRPSYNEQFF
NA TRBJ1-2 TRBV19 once TGTGCCAGTAGCCCGGACAGATTTTCATTGAACTATGGCTACACCTTC CASSPDRFSLNYGYTF
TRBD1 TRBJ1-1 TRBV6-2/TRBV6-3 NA TGTGCCAGCAGTGACCCCGGGACAGAGGTTACTGAAGCTTTCTTT CASSDPGTEVTEAFF
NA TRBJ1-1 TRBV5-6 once TGTGCCAGCAGCGCGGGGGAGAGCACTGAAGCTTTCTTT CASSAGESTEAFF
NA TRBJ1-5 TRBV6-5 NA TGTGCCAGCGGTATGTATGCGGTGGACAATCAGCCCCAGCATTTT CASGMYAVDNQPQHF
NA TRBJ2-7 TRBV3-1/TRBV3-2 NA TGTGCCAGCAGCCAAGCTTACGAGCAGTACTTC CASSQAYEQYF
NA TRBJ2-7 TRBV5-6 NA TGTGCCAGCAGCGCCCACGGCGGCTCCTACGAGCAGTACTTC CASSAHGGSYEQYF
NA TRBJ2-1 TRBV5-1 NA TGCGCCAGCAGCTTTGGCGGGTCGGTTGGCAATGAGCAGTTCTTC CASSFGGSVGNEQFF
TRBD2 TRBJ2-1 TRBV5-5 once TGTGCCAGCAGCTTGAGTCCGAATAGCGGGAGGGCGTATGAGCAGTTCTTC CASSLSPNSGRAYEQFF
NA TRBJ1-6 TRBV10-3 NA TGTGCCATCAGTGAGTCGAGGGGAGGCCCCTTCTCACCCCTCCACTTT CAISESRGGPFSPLHF
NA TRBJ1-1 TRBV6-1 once TGTGCCAGCAGTGAGAGGCAGAGAGAAAAAGCTTTCTTT CASSERQREKAFF
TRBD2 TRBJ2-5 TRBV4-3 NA TGCGCCAGCAGCCGCTCAGGAGGCCTAGCGGGAGGGGAGACCCAGTACTTC CASSRSGGLAGGETQYF
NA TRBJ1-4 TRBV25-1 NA TGTGCCAGCAATCAGGGACTGAATGAAAAACTGTTTTTT CASNQGLNEKLFF
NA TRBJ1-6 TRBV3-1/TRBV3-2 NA TGTGCCAGCAGCCAAGTGGGAGGGCGGAATTCACCCCTCCACTTT CASSQVGGRNSPLHF
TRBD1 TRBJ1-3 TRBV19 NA TGTGCCAGTTGGACAGGGGGAGCTGGAAACACCATATATTTT CASWTGGAGNTIYF
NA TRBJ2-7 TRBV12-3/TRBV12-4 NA TGTGCCAGCAGACTCTCCGGGGGCTACGAGCAGTACTTC CASRLSGGYEQYF
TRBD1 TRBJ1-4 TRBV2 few TGTGCCAGCACCCGGGACAGAACGTCAACTAATGAAAAACTGTTTTTT CASTRDRTSTNEKLFF
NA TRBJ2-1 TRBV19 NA TGTGCCAGTAGTATCATAGCGGCTTATAATGAGCAGTTCTTC CASSIIAAYNEQFF
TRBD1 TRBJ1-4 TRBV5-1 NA TGCGCCAGCAGCTTGGCCGAATCAGGGGGCTTTGAAAAACTGTTTTTT CASSLAESGGFEKLFF
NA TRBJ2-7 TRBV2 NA TGTGCCAGCAGATCTCAGGGGCTCACCTACGAGCAGTACTTC CASRSQGLTYEQYF
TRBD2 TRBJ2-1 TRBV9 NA TGTGCCAGCAGCGTAGACGGGGGGACCTACAATGAGCAGTTCTTC CASSVDGGTYNEQFF
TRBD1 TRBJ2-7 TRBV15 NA TGTGCCACCAGCCCTCGGACAGGGCAGCAGTACTTC CATSPRTGQQYF
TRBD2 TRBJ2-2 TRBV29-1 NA TGCAGCGTTGAAGACGGGGGGGCCCCCGGGGAGCTGTTTTTT CSVEDGGAPGELFF
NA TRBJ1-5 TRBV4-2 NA TGTGCCAGCAGCCAAGACTGGCAGTTCAATCAGCCCCAGCATTTT CASSQDWQFNQPQHF
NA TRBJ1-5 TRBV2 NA TGTGCCAGCAGGGAAACTGATTATAGCAATCAGCCCCAGCATTTT CASRETDYSNQPQHF
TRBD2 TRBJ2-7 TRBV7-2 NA TGTGCCAGCAGCCTCGGGGGAGCGGGAGGGCCCAGGTACGAGCAGTACTTC CASSLGGAGGPRYEQYF
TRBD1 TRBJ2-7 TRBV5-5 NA TGTGCCAGCAGCTTGCCTCCGGGACAGGGTTCCGAGCAGTACTTC CASSLPPGQGSEQYF
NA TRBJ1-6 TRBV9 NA TGTGCCAGCAGCGGCGGGGGGTTGGCAGGCTCCTATAATTCACCCCTCCACTTT CASSGGGLAGSYNSPLHF
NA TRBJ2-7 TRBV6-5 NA TGTGCCAGCAGTTCCATGAAGAGAGCTCTTTACGAGCAGTACTTC CASSSMKRALYEQYF
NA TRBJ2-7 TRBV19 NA TGTGCCAGTAGTACCCGGGCACCCAGGGTGAAAAACTACGAGCAGTACTTC CASSTRAPRVKNYEQYF
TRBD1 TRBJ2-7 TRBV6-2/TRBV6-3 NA TGTGCCAGCAGTCGGACAGGGAACCCCTACGAGCAGTACTTC CASSRTGNPYEQYF
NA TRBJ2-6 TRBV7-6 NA TGTGCCAGCAGCTTATTAGTCCGGGGAGCCGGGGCCAACGTCCTGACTTTC CASSLLVRGAGANVLTF
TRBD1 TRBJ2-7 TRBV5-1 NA TGCGCCAGCAGCTTGTTGGGGGACAGGGTCCACGAGCAGTACTTC CASSLLGDRVHEQYF
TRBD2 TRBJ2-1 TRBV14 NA TGTGCCAGCAGCCAAGTGACTAGCGTATACAATGAGCAGTTCTTC CASSQVTSVYNEQFF
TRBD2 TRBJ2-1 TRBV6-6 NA TGTGCCAGCAGGTTACTAGCGGAAGGAGGACACAATGAGCAGTTCTTC CASRLLAEGGHNEQFF
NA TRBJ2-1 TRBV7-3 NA TGTGCCAGCAGCCCTCGGGGTAGCCGCCCCTACAATGAGCAGTTCTTC CASSPRGSRPYNEQFF
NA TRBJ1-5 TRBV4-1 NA TGCGCCAGCAGCCAAGAGGTGGGGGCTGGCAATCAGCCCCAGCATTTT CASSQEVGAGNQPQHF
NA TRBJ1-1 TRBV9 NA TGTGCCAGCAGCGTGGGACAAACGAACACTGAAGCTTTCTTT CASSVGQTNTEAFF
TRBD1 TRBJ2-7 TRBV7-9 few TGTGCCAGCAGCTTAGGACAGGGTGGGCACGAGCAGTACTTC CASSLGQGGHEQYF
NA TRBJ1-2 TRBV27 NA TGTGCCAGCAGTCCGGTTAAGGCGCCGGGTTACGGCTACACCTTC CASSPVKAPGYGYTF